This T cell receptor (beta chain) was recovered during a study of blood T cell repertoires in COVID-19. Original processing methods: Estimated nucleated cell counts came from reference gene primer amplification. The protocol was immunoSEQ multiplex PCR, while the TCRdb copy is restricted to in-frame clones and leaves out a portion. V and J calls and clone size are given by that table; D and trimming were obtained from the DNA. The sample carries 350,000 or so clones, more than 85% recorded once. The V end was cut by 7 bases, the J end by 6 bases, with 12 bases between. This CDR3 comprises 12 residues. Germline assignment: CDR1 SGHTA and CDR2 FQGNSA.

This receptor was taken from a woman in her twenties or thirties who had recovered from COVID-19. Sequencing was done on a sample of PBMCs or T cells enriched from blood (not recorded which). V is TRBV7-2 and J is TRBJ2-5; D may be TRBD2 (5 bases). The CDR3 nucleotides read TGTGCCAGCAACGAGGGTGGGAAGACCCAGTACTTC. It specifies CASNEGGKTQYF.